These 27 T cell receptor beta chains were all obtained from the same sample, sequenced in a study of blood T cell repertoires in COVID-19. Produced via immunoSEQ multiplex PCR; TCRdb's table is partial and in-frame only. The sample carries 150,000 or so clones, around nine tenths recorded once. The sample comprised peripheral blood. These TCRs come from a woman between 65 and 79 years old with acute or convalescent COVID-19.

This clone has a single count. The chain employs TRBV7-9 and TRBJ1-2; possible D gene TRBD1, 5 bases. Looked up from germline, CDR1 is SEHNR and CDR2 is FQNEAQ (reference sequence). This CDR3 region has 15 residues. Trimming shortened V by 5 bases and J by 7 bases, and 20 bases separated the two germline ends. The CDR3 protein is CASSEASGTPGGYTF. The DNA of the CDR3 is TGTGCCAGCAGCGAAGCGTCCGGGACTCCGGGTGGCTACACCTTC.

This sequence joins TRBV7-2 and TRBJ1-4; a possible D gene is TRBD1 (6 bases). This CDR3 is built from 15 residues. CDR1 SGHTA and CDR2 FQGNSA come from the germline V gene. V lost 4 bases and J 8 bases, leaving 17 bases between the germline ends. The CDR3 DNA sequence: TGTGCCAGCAGCTCGAACAGGGCCATTGGCGAAAAACTGTTTTTT. This codes for CASSSNRAIGEKLFF.

The chain combines TRBV4-1 with TRBJ1-1, with TRBD1 matching 8 bases. The CDR3 is made up of 15 amino acids. V was clipped by 0 bases and J by 3 bases; unmatched bases: 3. From germline, CDR1 is MGHRA and CDR2 YSYEKL. This CDR3 is CASSQDRDRYTEAFF. The DNA for the CDR3 is TGCGCCAGCAGCCAAGACCGGGACAGGTACACTGAAGCTTTCTTT.

The rearrangement joins TRBV18 to TRBJ1-1; D gene uncertain. Trimming pared 6 bases from V and 5 bases from J, leaving 13 bases between. The CDR3 is 13 amino acids. Per the germline V gene, CDR1 is KGHSH and CDR2 is LQKENI. The CDR3 DNA follows: TGTGCCAGCTCCCTCAAGGAGGGTACTGAAGCTTTCTTT. Encoded protein: CASSLKEGTEAFF.

V gene TRBV10-1 combines with J gene TRBJ2-1; 8 bases are a match to TRBD1. J was trimmed by 9 bases and V by 0 bases; bases with no gene match: 7. Germline CDR1 and CDR2: WNHNN and SYGVQD (reference sequence). This CDR3 is 15 amino acids long. This CDR3 reads CASSESAGGLGEQFF. The CDR3 bases are TGCGCCAGCAGTGAGTCGGCAGGGGGCTTGGGTGAGCAGTTCTTC.

The chain employs TRBV10-3 and TRBJ1-1; no clear D gene. V was cut by 2 bases and J by 5 bases, with 12 bases left in between. The germline V gene has CDR1 ENHRY and CDR2 SYGVKD. The CDR3 is 14 amino acids. This CDR3 is CAISEGAGKTEAFF. CDR3 DNA sequence: TGTGCCATCAGTGAGGGTGCAGGTAAGACTGAAGCTTTCTTT.

This chain's CDR3 is CASSEHVNTEAFF. The CDR3 DNA sequence: TGTGCCAGCTCAGAACACGTAAACACTGAAGCTTTCTTT. The chain is built from TRBV18 and TRBJ1-1; D is uncertain. The germline CDR1 and CDR2 sequences are KGHSH and LQKENI. The CDR3 covers 13 residues. V dropped 5 bases and J dropped 2 bases, with 9 bases sitting between them.

This chain joins TRBV6-5 and TRBJ1-5; 8 bases map to TRBD1. The J segment lost 3 bases and the V segment lost 7 bases, leaving 8 bases of the junction unmatched. The CDR3 is made up of 15 amino acids. Germline lookup yields CDR1 MNHEY and CDR2 SVGAGI. Here the CDR3 DNA reads TGTGCCAGCAATCGACAGGGGTTTGTCAATCAGCCCCAGCATTTT. Protein: CASNRQGFVNQPQHF.

This chain connects TRBV5-1 to TRBJ2-7; TRBD1 matches 7 bases. V lost 3 bases to trimming and J lost 3 bases; unmatched junction nucleotides: 3. The length of the CDR3 is 13 residues. Germline V CDR1 and CDR2: SGHRS, YFSETQ. CDR3 region: CASSSRDSYEQYV. Written as DNA, the CDR3 is TGCGCCAGCAGCTCCCGGGACAGCTACGAGCAGTACGTC.

The V call is TRBV5-6, the J call TRBJ2-1; 7 bases match TRBD2. Germline trimming cut 3 bases from V and 0 bases from J; bases unmatched to any gene: 6. The CDR3 has 16 amino acids. Looked up from germline, CDR1 is SGHDT and CDR2 is YYEEEE. The CDR3 here is CASSWWGTTSYNEQFF. The CDR3, as DNA: TGTGCCAGCAGCTGGTGGGGGACTACCTCCTACAATGAGCAGTTCTTC.

The J gene is TRBJ1-6, the V gene TRBV2; 9 bases are shared with TRBD1. CDR3 length equals 14 residues. CDR1 is SNHLY and CDR2 is FYNNEI in the germline V gene. The J segment lost 10 bases and the V segment lost 6 bases, leaving 7 bases of the junction unmatched. The CDR3 coding sequence is TGTGCCAGCAGCTGGACAGGGGAAGGATCACCCCTCCACTTT. It yields the protein CASSWTGEGSPLHF. Together with reference TRBV2 and TRBJ1-6, the CDR3 gives the full variable domain: EPEVTQTPSHQVTQMGQEVILRCVPISNHLYFYWYRQILGQKVEFLVSFYNNEISEKSEIFDDQFSVERPDGSNFTLKIRSTKLEDSAMYFCASSWTGEGSPLHFGNGTRLTVT.

The chain links TRBV18 to TRBJ1-6; tentative D call: TRBD1 (5 bases). Trimming removed 8 bases at V and 9 bases at J, with 20 bases between. The CDR3 has 15 amino acids. Germline V CDR1 and CDR2: KGHSH, LQKENI. The CDR3 region is CASTHRGHWTSPLHF. CDR3 nucleotide sequence: TGTGCCAGCACACACCGCGGACATTGGACTTCACCCCTCCACTTT.

The rearrangement joins TRBV29-1 to TRBJ2-2; maybe TRBD1 (6 bases). The CDR3 extends over 15 amino acids. Trimming removed 6 bases at V and 0 bases at J, with 14 bases between. Germline loops: CDR1 SQVTM, CDR2 ANQGSEA. The CDR3 region has the DNA TGCAGCGTGGGGACACATCTACCGAACACCGGGGAGCTGTTTTTT. Amino acids: CSVGTHLPNTGELFF.

This rearrangement joins TRBV5-1 to TRBJ2-3, with TRBD2 as a possible D gene (5 bases). The CDR3 length is 14 residues. Between the trimmed V and J ends, which lost 4 bases and 5 bases, there was a span of 14 bases. Germline V CDR1 and CDR2: SGHRS, YFSETQ. CDR3 sequence (DNA): TGCGCCAGCAGCCCCGGGGTAGCGCAAGATACGCAGTATTTT. It yields the protein CASSPGVAQDTQYF.

The chain carries TRBV6-5 and TRBJ1-2, with TRBD1 matching 8 bases. The CDR3 runs to 15 residues. V shed 0 bases and J 5 bases; nucleotides not matched to a gene: 5. The germline V gene encodes CDR1 MNHEY and CDR2 SVGAGI. The CDR3 protein is CASSYSAGGSYGYTF. The CDR3 DNA sequence: TGTGCCAGCAGTTACTCGGCAGGGGGCTCGTATGGCTACACCTTC.

The chain is built from TRBV5-1 and TRBJ1-2; D gene unclear. This CDR3 is 20 amino acids long. Germline lookup yields CDR1 SGHRS and CDR2 YFSETQ. V gave up 5 bases and J gave up 0 bases, with 29 bases separating them. The CDR3 nucleotides are TGCGCCAGCAGTCATCCGATGCTTTCAGGCTCCGAGCAGTCTAACTATGGCTACACCTTC. Protein product: CASSHPMLSGSEQSNYGYTF.

This clone showed up just a few times. The chain links TRBV30 to TRBJ2-3, with D possibly TRBD1 on 5 matching bases. CDR3 length equals 13 residues. V dropped 3 bases and J dropped 2 bases, with 9 bases sitting between them. CDR1 is GTSNPN, CDR2 SVGIG, per germline (reference sequence). CDR3 protein: CAWSGHLTDTQYF. CDR3 DNA sequence: TGTGCCTGGAGCGGACATCTCACAGATACGCAGTATTTT.

The J gene is TRBJ1-2, the V gene TRBV25-1, with 9 bases aligning to TRBD1. Germline CDR1 reads MGHDK; CDR2 reads SYGVNS. The V gene end was trimmed by 1 base and the J gene end by 7 bases; junction bases not matched to a gene: 7. The CDR3 has 15 amino acids. In DNA, the CDR3 is TGTGCCAGCAGTGAATTATACAGGGGGCGTGGTGGCTACACCTTC. This translates into CASSELYRGRGGYTF.

The V call is TRBV5-1, the J call TRBJ2-2, with 9 bases matching TRBD1. CDR1 SGHRS and CDR2 YFSETQ come from the germline V gene. Unmatched junction bases numbered 5, after V lost 4 bases and J lost 7 bases. The CDR3 extends over 14 amino acids. CDR3 DNA sequence: TGCGCCAGCAGCAACCGGGACAGGGACGGGGAGCTGTTTTTT. It is translated as CASSNRDRDGELFF.

The chain is built from TRBV4-1 and TRBJ2-7; 8 bases fit TRBD1. Germline V gives CDR1 MGHRA, CDR2 YSYEKL. The CDR3 has 15 residues. J was trimmed by 3 bases and V by 8 bases; bases with no gene match: 12. In DNA, the CDR3 is TGCGCCAGCGGGCAACAGGGGGGCGTTTTCTACGAGCAGTACTTC. This gives the protein CASGQQGGVFYEQYF.

This chain connects TRBV18 to TRBJ2-2, with 8 bases fitting TRBD1. With 9 bases clipped from V and 4 bases from J, the junction kept 10 bases outside the gene matches. Germline CDR1 reads KGHSH; CDR2 reads LQKENI. The CDR3 is made up of 15 amino acids. The CDR3 spells CASSIGQGSTGELFF. CDR3 nucleotides: TGTGCCAGTTCCATAGGACAGGGATCCACCGGGGAGCTGTTTTTT.

This clone came up a few times. The chain couples TRBV5-1 to TRBJ1-2; weak D call: TRBD1 (6 bases). CDR1 is SGHRS and CDR2 is YFSETQ in the germline V gene. With 0 bases removed from V and 4 bases from J, the gap between germline ends came to 13 bases. CDR3 length equals 15 residues. CDR3 bases: TGCGCCAGCAGCTTGGGAGGGGGATGGAGCTATGGCTACACCTTC. Protein sequence: CASSLGGGWSYGYTF.

The V and J genes are TRBV11-1 and TRBJ2-5; 8 nucleotides agree with TRBD2. CDR3 length: 16 residues. Germline CDR1 SGHAT, CDR2 FQDESV (reference sequence). Trimming at V came to 5 bases and at J to 5 bases, leaving 13 bases not matched to a gene. The CDR3 reads CASSPGGAGRRETQYF. The CDR3 DNA reads as TGTGCCAGCAGCCCCGGGGGGGCAGGAAGGAGGGAGACCCAGTACTTC.

The chain carries TRBV7-8 and TRBJ1-6, with no clear D. The germline V and J ends were trimmed by 5 bases and 5 bases, with 13 bases remaining between them. The CDR3 covers 15 residues. The germline gives CDR1 SGHVS, CDR2 FQNEAQ. The DNA of the CDR3 is TGTGCCAGCAGCCAACTGGACGGGAATAATTCACCCCTCCACTTT. Residues: CASSQLDGNNSPLHF.

The rearrangement joins TRBV3-1 (or the pseudogene TRBV3-2) to TRBJ1-1; 9 bases are a match to TRBD1. The CDR3 totals 15 residues. Per the germline V gene, CDR1 is LGHDT and CDR2 is YNNKEL (reference sequence). With V trimmed by 4 bases and J by 6 bases, 9 bases remained unmatched. The CDR3 region is CASSPSTGGAAEAFF. For the CDR3, the DNA is TGTGCCAGCAGCCCTTCAACAGGGGGCGCCGCTGAAGCTTTCTTT.

The rearrangement joins TRBV5-4 to TRBJ2-7; 9 bases align to TRBD1. The CDR3 spans 15 residues. CDR1 is SGHNT, CDR2 YYREEE, per germline (reference sequence). Trimming cost V 4 bases and J 4 bases; bases outside gene matches: 9. The CDR3 DNA follows: TGTGCCAGCAGCCAGGGGGGGACAGGGTCGTACGAGCAGTACTTC. Translation gives CASSQGGTGSYEQYF. The full variable domain, completed using reference TRBV5-4 and TRBJ2-7, is ETGVTQSPTHLIKTRGQQVTLRCSSQSGHNTVSWYQQALGQGPQFIFQYYREEENGRGNFPPRFSGLQFPNYSSELNVNALELDDSALYLCASSQGGTGSYEQYFGPGTRLTVT.

The chain recombines TRBV7-2 with TRBJ1-2; the match to TRBD1 covers 7 bases. Trimming cost V 1 base and J 3 bases; bases outside gene matches: 2. This CDR3 has 14 amino acids. Per germline, CDR1 SGHTA and CDR2 FQGNSA. The CDR3 is CASSLVGQDYGYTF. The CDR3 DNA is TGTGCCAGCAGCTTAGTAGGACAGGACTATGGCTACACCTTC.